The rows below give T cell receptor beta chains drawn from one sample of a study of blood T cell repertoires in COVID-19. This table comes from immunoSEQ multiplex PCR, and its TCRdb copy is limited to in-frame clones, with some not included. Seen here are some 150,000 clones, more than 75% observed once, and the top ten hold around 4%. Material: peripheral blood. These receptors originate from a woman aged 80 or older with acute or convalescent COVID-19. Each CDR3 is given with its conserved first and last residue. D genes are given only for firm matches. Clone size appears in some rows only: once, few, many, or a class for an expanded clone.

>TRBV30|TRBJ2-2|-|-
TGTGCCTGGAGTCGGGGGGCGGGCACCGGGGAGCTGTTTTTT
CAWSRGAGTGELFF
>TRBV7-9|TRBJ2-7|TRBD2|-
TGTGCCAGCAGCCCGATGGGGGGGTACGAGCAGTACTTC
CASSPMGGYEQYF
>TRBV27|TRBJ1-1|-|-
TGTGCCAGCAGTTGGGGGGGGTCCACTGAAGCTTTCTTT
CASSWGGSTEAFF
>TRBV4-1|TRBJ1-1|-|-
TGCGCCAGCAGCCAAGGTGACTTGAACACTGAAGCTTTCTTT
CASSQGDLNTEAFF
>TRBV13|TRBJ2-5|TRBD1|-
TGTGCCAGCAGCTTAGAAGGTACAGGGGGGGAGACCCAGTACTTC
CASSLEGTGGETQYF
>TRBV15|TRBJ1-2|-|once
TGTGCCACCAGCAGAGACTCGTATGGCTACACCTTC
CATSRDSYGYTF
>TRBV11-3|TRBJ2-1|TRBD2|-
TGTGCCAGCAGCTTAGGAGAGTCGCGGGGGGCGAGCAATGAGCAGTTCTTC
CASSLGESRGASNEQFF
>TRBV20-1|TRBJ2-7|TRBD1|once
TGCAGTGCTAGTGCGCCGGGACAGGGGAACGAGCAGTACTTC
CSASAPGQGNEQYF
>TRBV6-5|TRBJ1-2|TRBD1|-
TGTGCCAGCAGTACCCCTGGACAGGGGAATGGCTACACCTTC
CASSTPGQGNGYTF
>TRBV27|TRBJ2-7|-|few
TGTGCCAGCAGTTTTGTGGGGGGCGAGCAGTACTTC
CASSFVGGEQYF
>TRBV18|TRBJ1-1|-|-
TGTGCCAGCTCACCTCGGGAGGTGAACACTGAAGCTTTCTTT
CASSPREVNTEAFF
>TRBV27|TRBJ2-4|-|-
TGTGCCAGCAGTTTATTAGGGGCAACCAAAAACATTCAGTACTTC
CASSLLGATKNIQYF
>TRBV28|TRBJ2-3|TRBD2|-
TGTGCCAGCAGAGGGACTAGCGGGAGGGCGAGGAGCACAGATACGCAGTATTTT
CASRGTSGRARSTDTQYF
>TRBV5-3|TRBJ1-2|-|once
TGTGCCAGAAGCTGGGACATCTATGGCTACACCTTC
CARSWDIYGYTF
>TRBV5-1|TRBJ2-7|TRBD2|-
TGCGCCAGCAGTTTGGTTGGGGGACTAGATAAGAGGCCGCACTTC
CASSLVGGLDKRPHF
>TRBV7-9|TRBJ2-1|-|-
TGTGCCAGCAGCCAAGCGGAGCCCACCTACAATGAGCAGTTCTTC
CASSQAEPTYNEQFF
>TRBV28|TRBJ2-3|TRBD2|-
TGTGCCAGCAGTTTAGGACTAGCGAGCACAGATACGCAGTATTTT
CASSLGLASTDTQYF
>TRBV10-3|TRBJ1-2|TRBD1|-
TGTGCCATCAGGGGACAGACCTATGGCTACACCTTC
CAIRGQTYGYTF
>TRBV7-9|TRBJ2-7|TRBD2|-
TGTGCCAGCAGCTTACTAGCGGGAGTAAGTGAGCAGTACTTC
CASSLLAGVSEQYF
>TRBV7-2|TRBJ2-3|-|-
TGTGCCAGCAGTTTCGTCACTAGCACAGATACGCAGTATTTT
CASSFVTSTDTQYF
>TRBV13|TRBJ1-2|-|-
TGTGCCAGCAGCTTAGGGGCTTCATCCAGCTACACCTTC
CASSLGASSSYTF
>TRBV30|TRBJ1-5|-|-
TGTGCCTGGAGTGTACAGTTCAGGGAACAGCCCCAGCATTTT
CAWSVQFREQPQHF
>TRBV5-1|TRBJ2-1|-|-
TGCGCCAGCAGCACACAACCGGGACTTTACAATGAGCAGTTCTTC
CASSTQPGLYNEQFF
>TRBV30|TRBJ2-3|-|-
TGTGCCTGGAGCGATACAGGGAAAGGCACAGATACGCAGTATTTT
CAWSDTGKGTDTQYF
>TRBV28|TRBJ1-1|-|-
TGTGCCAGCAGTCATAAGCCCATGAACACTGAAGCTTTCTTT
CASSHKPMNTEAFF
>TRBV10-3|TRBJ2-5|-|-
TGTGCCATCAGTGAGTCGTGGCTGGGTAGCAACAAGACCCAGTACTTC
CAISESWLGSNKTQYF
>TRBV3-1/TRBV3-2|TRBJ2-6|-|-
TGTGCCAGCAGCCCATTGGGACTTTACAACTCTGGGGCCAACGTCCTGACTTTC
CASSPLGLYNSGANVLTF
>TRBV7-8|TRBJ2-1|-|few
TGTGCCAGCAGCTCCCTGAGGTCGAGCTCCTACAATGAGCAGTTCTTC
CASSSLRSSSYNEQFF
>TRBV28|TRBJ1-4|-|-
TGTGCCAGCAGTTTGCGGTCAGGGGTTGAAAAACTGTTTTTT
CASSLRSGVEKLFF